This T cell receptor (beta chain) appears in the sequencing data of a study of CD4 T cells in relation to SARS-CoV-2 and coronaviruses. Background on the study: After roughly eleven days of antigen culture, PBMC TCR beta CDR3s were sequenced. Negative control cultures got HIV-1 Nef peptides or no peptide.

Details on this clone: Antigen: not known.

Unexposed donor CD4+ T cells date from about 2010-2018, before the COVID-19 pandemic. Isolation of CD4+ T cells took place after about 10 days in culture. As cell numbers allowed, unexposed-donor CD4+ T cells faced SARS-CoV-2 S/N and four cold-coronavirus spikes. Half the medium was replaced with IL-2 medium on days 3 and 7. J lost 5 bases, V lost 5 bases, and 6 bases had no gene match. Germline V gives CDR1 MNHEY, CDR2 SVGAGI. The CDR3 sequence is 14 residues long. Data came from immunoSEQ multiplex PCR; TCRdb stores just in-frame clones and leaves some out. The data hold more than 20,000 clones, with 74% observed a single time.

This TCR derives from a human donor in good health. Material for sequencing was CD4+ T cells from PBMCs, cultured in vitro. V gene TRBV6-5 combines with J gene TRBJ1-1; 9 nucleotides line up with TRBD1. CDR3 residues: CASSTQGANTEAFF. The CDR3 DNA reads TGTGCCAGCAGTACACAGGGGGCAAATACTGAAGCTTTCTTT.